This T cell receptor (beta chain) was sequenced for a study of T cells after yellow fever vaccination. The CDR3 covers 14 residues. Germline V gene lookup returns CDR1 SEHNR and CDR2 FQNEAQ (reference sequence). V lost 2 bases to trimming and J lost 6 bases, with 11 bases between them. This clonotype has a handful of counts. MiXCR, run by TCRdb on the 5' RACE reads, gives a single entry per CDR3 protein. This repertoire shows hundreds of thousands of distinct CDR3 sequences, 12% found once; its top ten account for 3.2%. The clonotype originates from a man aged 18 to 30 who received the YFV17D yellow fever vaccine. Here the sequenced sample was CD4+ T cells sorted from PBMCs, taken 15 days after the yellow fever booster vaccination. The chain couples TRBV7-9 to TRBJ1-3; D remains ambiguous. The CDR3 sequence is CASSLSIQTNTIYF. DNA for the CDR3: TGTGCCAGCAGCTTATCGATACAGACAAACACCATATATTTT.